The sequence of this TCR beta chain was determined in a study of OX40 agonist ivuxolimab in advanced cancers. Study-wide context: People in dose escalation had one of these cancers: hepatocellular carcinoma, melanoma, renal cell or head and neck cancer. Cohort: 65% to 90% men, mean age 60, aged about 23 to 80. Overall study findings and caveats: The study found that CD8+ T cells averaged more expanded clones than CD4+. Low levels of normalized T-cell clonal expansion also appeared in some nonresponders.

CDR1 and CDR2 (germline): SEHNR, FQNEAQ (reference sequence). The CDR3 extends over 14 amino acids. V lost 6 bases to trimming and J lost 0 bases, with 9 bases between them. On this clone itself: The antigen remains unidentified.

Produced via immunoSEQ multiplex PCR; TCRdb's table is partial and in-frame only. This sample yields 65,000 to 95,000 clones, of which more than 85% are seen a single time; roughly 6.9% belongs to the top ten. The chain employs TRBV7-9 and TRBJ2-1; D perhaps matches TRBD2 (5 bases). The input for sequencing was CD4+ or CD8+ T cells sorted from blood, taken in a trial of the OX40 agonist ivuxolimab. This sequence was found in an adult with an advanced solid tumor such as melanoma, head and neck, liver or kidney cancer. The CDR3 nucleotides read TGTGCCAGCAGTCGAAGCGGCTCCTACAATGAGCAGTTCTTC. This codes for CASSRSGSYNEQFF.